Listed below are T cell receptor beta chains from one sample, sequenced in a study of regulatory T cells in long-lasting Graves disease. MiXCR, run by TCRdb on the multiplex PCR reads, gives a single entry per CDR3 protein. The sample consists of about 420,000 distinct CDR3 sequences, 15% to 20% of them appearing once. The same data also went into a second study, on T cells in Graves' hyperthyroidism and ophthalmopathy.

Source: peripheral blood mononuclear cells (PBMCs), taken at new diagnosis, from a patient treated with antithyroid drugs. These receptors came from a woman between 18 and 29 years old with Graves disease. CDR3s include the opening cysteine and the closing phenylalanine or tryptophan. D genes are given only for firm matches. Clone size appears in some rows only: once, few, many, or a class for an expanded clone.

TGCGCCAGCAGCCCCGGGGGGCCCTCTGAGCAGTTCTTC	CASSPGGPSEQFF	-	TRBV4-3	TRBJ2-1	-
TGTGCCAGTAGTAAACAGACAGGGGTGGGCTATGGCTACACCTTC	CASSKQTGVGYGYTF	-	TRBV19	TRBJ1-2	TRBD1
TGTGCCAGCAGTAAGTTTAAGTTTGATGAGCAGTTCTTC	CASSKFKFDEQFF	-	TRBV25-1	TRBJ2-1	-
TGTGCCAGCAGCTTTTGGGGGGTGGGCAGGAGCTCCTACGAGCAGTACTTC	CASSFWGVGRSSYEQYF	-	TRBV7-2	TRBJ2-7	-
TGTGCCATTAGGGGTGGGGAAAGCTCCTACAATGAGCAGTTCTTC	CAIRGGESSYNEQFF	few	TRBV2	TRBJ2-1	-
TGCGCCAGCAGCCAAGTTCAGGGGGCCGACGAGCAGTACTTC	CASSQVQGADEQYF	-	TRBV4-1	TRBJ2-7	TRBD1
TGTGCCAGCAGCGTAGGGGGCAGATCTGAAGCTTTCTTT	CASSVGGRSEAFF	many	TRBV9	TRBJ1-1	-
TGTGCCAGCTGGGCAGGGGGGGACAATCAGCCCCAGCATTTT	CASWAGGDNQPQHF	-	TRBV28	TRBJ1-5	TRBD1
TGTGCCAGTACCTCCCCCCGTGCGGCACTCACTAACTATGGCTACACCTTC	CASTSPRAALTNYGYTF	-	TRBV19	TRBJ1-2	-
TGTGCCAGCAGTGACTCGCGCAATGAGCAGTTCTTC	CASSDSRNEQFF	many	TRBV6-4	TRBJ2-1	-
TGTGCCACCAGTGATGAGAGAAGCTCCTACGAGCAGTACTTC	CATSDERSSYEQYF	few	TRBV24-1	TRBJ2-7	-
TGTGCCAGCTCACCATCGTGGGTGACTGTAAACATTCAGTACTTC	CASSPSWVTVNIQYF	many	TRBV18	TRBJ2-4	-
TGTGCCAGCAGCGCCCACGAGTCGGTTCGGCTTAGCGAGCAGTACTTC	CASSAHESVRLSEQYF	many	TRBV9	TRBJ2-7	-
TGCAGCGTTGGGGTTCTTGTCGAAGCTTTCTTT	CSVGVLVEAFF	few	TRBV29-1	TRBJ1-1	-
TGTGCCAGCAGCTTAGTGGTGGGCGACGAGCAGTACTTC	CASSLVVGDEQYF	many	TRBV7-2	TRBJ2-7	-